The TCR beta chain described here comes from a study of CXCR3-negative and CXCR3-positive naive CD8 T cells. Study-level points and caveats: When CXCR3-positive naive cells were set against CXCR3-negative naive cells, the former had more hydrophobic TRB CDR3s.

Each TRB cDNA library was prepared by 5' RACE (with UMI labels). TCRdb reprocessed the 5' RACE reads and stores each CDR3 protein as one record, lacking DNA. This specimen shows around 150,000 distinct CDR3 sequences; the ten leading clones hold around 0.44%. Details on this clonotype: Its specificity is unknown.

Germline values: CDR1 SQVTM, CDR2 ANQGSEA. The CDR3 has 12 amino acids. The sequenced sample consisted of naive CXCR3+ CD8+ T cells from blood. The sample's subset: CD45RO-CCR7+CD27+CD95- naive CD8+ T cells expressing CXCR3 (TNR3+). The J gene is TRBJ1-6, the V gene TRBV29-1. This TCR was sampled from a human donor in good health. Some clones in this sample may be carry-over from other donors' samples. The CDR3: CSTAGSWDPLHF. The whole variable domain, filled in from reference TRBV29-1 and TRBJ1-6, reads SAVISQKPSRDICQRGTSLTIQCQVDSQVTMMFWYRQQPGQSLTLIATANQGSEATYESGFVIDKFPISRPNLTFSTLTVSNMSPEDSSIYLCSTAGSWDPLHFGNGTRLTVT.